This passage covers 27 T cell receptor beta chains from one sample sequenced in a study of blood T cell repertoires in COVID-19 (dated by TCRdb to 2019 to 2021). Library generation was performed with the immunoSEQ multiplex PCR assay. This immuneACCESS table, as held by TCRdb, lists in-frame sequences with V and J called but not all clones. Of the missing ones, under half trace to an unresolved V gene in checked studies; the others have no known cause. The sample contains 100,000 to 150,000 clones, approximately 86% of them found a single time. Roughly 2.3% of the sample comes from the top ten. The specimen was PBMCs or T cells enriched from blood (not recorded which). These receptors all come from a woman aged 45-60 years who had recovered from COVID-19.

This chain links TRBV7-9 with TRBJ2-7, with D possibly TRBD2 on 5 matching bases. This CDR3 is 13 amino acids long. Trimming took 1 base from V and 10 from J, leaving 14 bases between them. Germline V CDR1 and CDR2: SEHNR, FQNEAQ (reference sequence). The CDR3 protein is CASSLVVEGRQYF. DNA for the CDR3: TGTGCCAGCAGCTTAGTCGTAGAGGGCAGACAGTACTTC.

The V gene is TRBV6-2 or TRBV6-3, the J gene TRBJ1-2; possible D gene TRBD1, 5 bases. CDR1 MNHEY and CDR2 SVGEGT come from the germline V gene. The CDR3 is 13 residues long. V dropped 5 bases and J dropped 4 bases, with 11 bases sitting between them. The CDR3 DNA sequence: TGTGCCAGCAGTACAGGATTTGGCTATGGCTACACCTTC. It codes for CASSTGFGYGYTF.

The CDR3 coding sequence is TGTGCCAGCAGCCCCGGGACTCAACTCACAGATACGCAGTATTTT. It is translated as CASSPGTQLTDTQYF. The chain uses TRBV7-9 and TRBJ2-3; a weak D match, TRBD2 (6 bases). CDR3 length equals 15 residues. CDR1 and CDR2 from the germline V gene are SEHNR and FQNEAQ (reference sequence). The V end was cut by 5 bases, the J end by 2 bases, with 14 bases between. The entire variable domain, with the rest obtained from reference TRBV7-9 and TRBJ2-3, is as follows: DTGVSQNPRHKITKRGQNVTFRCDPISEHNRLYWYRQTLGQGPEFLTYFQNEAQLEKSRLLSDRFSAERPKGSFSTLEIQRTEQGDSAMYLCASSPGTQLTDTQYFGPGTRLTVL.

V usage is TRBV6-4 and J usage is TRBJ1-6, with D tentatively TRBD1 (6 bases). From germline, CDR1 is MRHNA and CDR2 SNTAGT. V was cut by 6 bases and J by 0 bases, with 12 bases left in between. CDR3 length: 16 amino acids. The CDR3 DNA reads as TGTGCCAGCAGGCCGACAGGCGACTCCTATAATTCACCCCTCCACTTT. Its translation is CASRPTGDSYNSPLHF.

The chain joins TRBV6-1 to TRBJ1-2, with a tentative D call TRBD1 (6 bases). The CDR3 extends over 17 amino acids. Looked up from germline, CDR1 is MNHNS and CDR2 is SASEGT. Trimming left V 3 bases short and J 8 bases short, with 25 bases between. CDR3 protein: CASSDAGSSGTKGGYTF. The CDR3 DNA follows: TGTGCCAGCAGTGACGCCGGAAGCTCCGGGACAAAGGGGGGCTACACCTTC.

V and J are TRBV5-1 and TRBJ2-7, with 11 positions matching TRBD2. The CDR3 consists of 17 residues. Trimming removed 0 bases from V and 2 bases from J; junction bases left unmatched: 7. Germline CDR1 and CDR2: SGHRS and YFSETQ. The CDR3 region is CASSLVPSGGNTYEQYF. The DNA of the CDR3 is TGCGCCAGCAGCTTGGTTCCTAGCGGGGGGAACACCTACGAGCAGTACTTC.

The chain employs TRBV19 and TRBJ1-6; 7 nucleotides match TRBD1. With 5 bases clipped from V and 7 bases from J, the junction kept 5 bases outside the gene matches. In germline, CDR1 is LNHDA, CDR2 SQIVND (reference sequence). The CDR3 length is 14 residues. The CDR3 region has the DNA TGTGCCAGTAGTGCGGACAGGCCCAATTCACCCCTCCACTTT. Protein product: CASSADRPNSPLHF.

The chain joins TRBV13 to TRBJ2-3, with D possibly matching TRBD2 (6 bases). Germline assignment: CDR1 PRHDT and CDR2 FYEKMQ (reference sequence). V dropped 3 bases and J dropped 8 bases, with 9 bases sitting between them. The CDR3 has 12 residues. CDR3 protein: CASSLEGGTQYF. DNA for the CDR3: TGTGCCAGCAGCTTGGAGGGAGGTACGCAGTATTTT.

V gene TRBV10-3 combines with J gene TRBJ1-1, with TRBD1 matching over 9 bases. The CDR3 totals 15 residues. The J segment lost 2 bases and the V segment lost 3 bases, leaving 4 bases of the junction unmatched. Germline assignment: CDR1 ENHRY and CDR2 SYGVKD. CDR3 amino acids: CAISDKDRGNTEAFF. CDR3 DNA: TGTGCCATCAGTGATAAGGACAGGGGAAACACTGAAGCTTTCTTT.

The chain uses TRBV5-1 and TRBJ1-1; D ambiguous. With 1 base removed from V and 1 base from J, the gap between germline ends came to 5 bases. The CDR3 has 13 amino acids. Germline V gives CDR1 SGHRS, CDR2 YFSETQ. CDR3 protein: CASSLYSNTEAFF. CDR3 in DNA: TGCGCCAGCAGCTTGTACTCGAACACTGAAGCTTTCTTT.

The CDR3, as DNA: TGCGCCAGCAGCCACCGAGAAGAGACCCAGTACTTC. Amino acid sequence: CASSHREETQYF. The chain has TRBV4-3 and TRBJ2-5; no reliable D call. The germline V gene encodes CDR1 LGHNA and CDR2 YSLEER. The V and J ends lost 3 bases and 3 bases respectively, with 5 bases between them. The CDR3 extends over 12 amino acids.

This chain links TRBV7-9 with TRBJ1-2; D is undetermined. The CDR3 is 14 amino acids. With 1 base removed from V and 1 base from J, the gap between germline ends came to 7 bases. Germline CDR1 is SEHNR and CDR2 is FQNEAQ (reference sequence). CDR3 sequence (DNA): TGTGCCAGCAGCTTAGGCGACATTAACTATGGCTACACCTTC. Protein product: CASSLGDINYGYTF.

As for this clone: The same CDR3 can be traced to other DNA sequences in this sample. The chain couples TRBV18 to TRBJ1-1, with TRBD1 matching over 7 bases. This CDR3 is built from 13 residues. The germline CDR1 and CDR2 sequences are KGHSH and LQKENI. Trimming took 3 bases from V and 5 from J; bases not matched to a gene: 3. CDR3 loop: CASSPDRDTEAFF. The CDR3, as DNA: TGTGCCAGCTCACCCGACAGGGATACTGAAGCTTTCTTT.

The CDR3 sequence: CASSPARTGAHEQYF. In DNA, the CDR3 is TGTGCCAGCAGTCCAGCACGGACAGGGGCCCACGAGCAGTACTTC. The chain carries TRBV6-2 or TRBV6-3 and TRBJ2-7; 9 bases are shared with TRBD1. This CDR3 has 15 amino acids. Trimming cost V 5 bases and J 5 bases; bases outside gene matches: 10. CDR1 and CDR2 from the germline V gene are MNHEY and SVGEGT.

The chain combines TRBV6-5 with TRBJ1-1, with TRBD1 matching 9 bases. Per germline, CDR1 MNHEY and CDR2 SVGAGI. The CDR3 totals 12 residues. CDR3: CGAGQGISEAFF. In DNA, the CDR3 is TGTGGGGCGGGACAGGGAATCAGCGAAGCTTTCTTT.

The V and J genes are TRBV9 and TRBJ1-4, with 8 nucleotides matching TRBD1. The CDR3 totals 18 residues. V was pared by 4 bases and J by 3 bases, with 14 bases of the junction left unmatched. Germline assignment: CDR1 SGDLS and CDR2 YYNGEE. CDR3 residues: CASSIAPGQARANEKLFF. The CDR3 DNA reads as TGTGCCAGCAGCATCGCCCCGGGACAGGCGAGAGCTAATGAAAAACTGTTTTTT.

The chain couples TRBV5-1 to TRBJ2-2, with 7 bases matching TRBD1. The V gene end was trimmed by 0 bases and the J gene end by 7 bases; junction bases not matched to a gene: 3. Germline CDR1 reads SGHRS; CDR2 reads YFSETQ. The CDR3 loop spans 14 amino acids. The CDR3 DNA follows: TGCGCCAGCAGCTTGGACAGGGGAAACGGGGAGCTGTTTTTT. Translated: CASSLDRGNGELFF.

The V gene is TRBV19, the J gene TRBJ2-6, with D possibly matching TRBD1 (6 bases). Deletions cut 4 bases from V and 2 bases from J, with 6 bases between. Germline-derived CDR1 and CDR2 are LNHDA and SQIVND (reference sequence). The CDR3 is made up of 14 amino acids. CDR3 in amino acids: CASSNRAGANVLTF. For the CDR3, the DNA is TGTGCCAGTAGTAACAGGGCTGGGGCCAACGTCCTGACTTTC.

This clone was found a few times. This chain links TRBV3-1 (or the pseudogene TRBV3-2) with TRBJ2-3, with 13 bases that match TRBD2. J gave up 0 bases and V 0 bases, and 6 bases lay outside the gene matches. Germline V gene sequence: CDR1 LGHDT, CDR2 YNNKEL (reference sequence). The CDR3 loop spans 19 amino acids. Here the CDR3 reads CASSQEMGLAGTSTDTQYF. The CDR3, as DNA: TGTGCCAGCAGCCAAGAGATGGGACTAGCGGGAACTAGCACAGATACGCAGTATTTT.

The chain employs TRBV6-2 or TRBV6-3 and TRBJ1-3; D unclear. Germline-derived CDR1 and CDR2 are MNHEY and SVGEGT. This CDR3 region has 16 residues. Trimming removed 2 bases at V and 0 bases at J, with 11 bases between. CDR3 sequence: CASSYEDIASGNTIYF. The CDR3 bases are TGTGCCAGCAGTTACGAAGACATTGCCTCTGGAAACACCATATATTTT.

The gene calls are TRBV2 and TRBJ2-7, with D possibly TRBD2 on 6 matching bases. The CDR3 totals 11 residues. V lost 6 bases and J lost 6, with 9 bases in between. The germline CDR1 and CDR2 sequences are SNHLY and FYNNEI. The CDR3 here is CASRERVEQYF. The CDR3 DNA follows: TGTGCCAGCAGAGAGCGGGTCGAGCAGTACTTC.

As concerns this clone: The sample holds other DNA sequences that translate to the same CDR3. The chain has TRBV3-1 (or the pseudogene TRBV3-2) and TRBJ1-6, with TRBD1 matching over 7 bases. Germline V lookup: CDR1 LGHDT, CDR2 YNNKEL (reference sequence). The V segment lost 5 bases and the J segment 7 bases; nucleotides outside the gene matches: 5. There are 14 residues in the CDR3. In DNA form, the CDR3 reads TGTGCCAGCAGCGCGACAGGGTCCAATTCACCCCTCCACTTT. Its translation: CASSATGSNSPLHF.

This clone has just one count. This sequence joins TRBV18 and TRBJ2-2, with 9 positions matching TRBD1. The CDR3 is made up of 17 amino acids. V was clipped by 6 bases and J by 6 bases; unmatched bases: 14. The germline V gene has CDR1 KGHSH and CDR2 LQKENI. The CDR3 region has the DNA TGTGCCAGCTCTCCTCCCGGGACAGGGCTGTTGGCCGGGGAGCTGTTTTTT. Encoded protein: CASSPPGTGLLAGELFF.

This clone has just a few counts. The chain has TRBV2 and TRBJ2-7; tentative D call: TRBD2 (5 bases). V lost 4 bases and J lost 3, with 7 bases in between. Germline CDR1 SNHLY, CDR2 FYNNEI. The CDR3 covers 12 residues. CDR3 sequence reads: CASSAAGYEQYF. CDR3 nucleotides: TGTGCCAGCAGTGCTGCGGGCTACGAGCAGTACTTC.

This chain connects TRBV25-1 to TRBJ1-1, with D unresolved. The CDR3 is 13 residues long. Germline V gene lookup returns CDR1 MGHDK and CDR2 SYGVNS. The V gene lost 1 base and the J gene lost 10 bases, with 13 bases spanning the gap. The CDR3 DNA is TGTGCCAGCAGTGAATCATCAGGTCCACTAGCTTTCTTT. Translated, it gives CASSESSGPLAFF. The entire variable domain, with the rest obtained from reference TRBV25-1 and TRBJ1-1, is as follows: EADIYQTPRYLVIGTGKKITLECSQTMGHDKMYWYQQDPGMELHLIHYSYGVNSTEKGDLSSESTVSRIRTEHFPLTLESARPSHTSQYLCASSESSGPLAFFGQGTRLTVV.

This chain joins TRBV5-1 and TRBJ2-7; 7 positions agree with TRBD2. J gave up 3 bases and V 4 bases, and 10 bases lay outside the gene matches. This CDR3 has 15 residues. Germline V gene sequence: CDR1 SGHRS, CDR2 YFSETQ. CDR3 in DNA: TGCGCCAGCAGCACCTACGCGGGGGTCTACTACGAGCAGTACTTC. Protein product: CASSTYAGVYYEQYF. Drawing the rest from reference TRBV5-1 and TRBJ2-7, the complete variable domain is KAGVTQTPRYLIKTRGQQVTLSCSPISGHRSVSWYQQTPGQGLQFLFEYFSETQRNKGNFPGRFSGRQFSNSRSEMNVSTLELGDSALYLCASSTYAGVYYEQYFGPGTRLTVT.

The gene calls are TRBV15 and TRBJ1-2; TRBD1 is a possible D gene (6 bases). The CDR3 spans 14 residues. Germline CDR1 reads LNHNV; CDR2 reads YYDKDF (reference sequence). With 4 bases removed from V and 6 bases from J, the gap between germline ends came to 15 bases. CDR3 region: CATSNSRGSDGYTF. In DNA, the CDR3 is TGTGCCACCAGCAACTCTAGGGGGTCGGATGGCTACACCTTC. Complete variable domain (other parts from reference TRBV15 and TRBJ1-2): DAMVIQNPRYQVTQFGKPVTLSCSQTLNHNVMYWYQQKSSQAPKLLFHYYDKDFNNEADTPDNFQSRRPNTSFCFLDIRSPGLGDTAMYLCATSNSRGSDGYTFGSGTRLTVV.